What follows are 32 T cell receptor beta chains derived from one specimen sequenced in a study of response to subunit inactivated influenza vaccine. TCRdb redid the calling of the RT-PCR reads with MiXCR, one entry per CDR3 protein. The table records 590,000 or so distinct CDR3 sequences, around 15% of them present only once. The source material was PBMCs from blood, sampled around two weeks before vaccination. Source of these receptors: a man aged 50 or older who received an inactivated influenza vaccine.

J is TRBJ2-1 and V is TRBV2; TRBD1 might be the D (5 bases). The germline CDR1 and CDR2 sequences are SNHLY and FYNNEI. The CDR3 is made up of 13 amino acids. With 6 bases removed from V and 3 bases from J, the gap between germline ends came to 9 bases. CDR3 in DNA: TGTGCCAGCAGAATCGACAGCTACAATGAGCAGTTCTTC. The encoded protein is CASRIDSYNEQFF.

This chain connects TRBV6-2 or TRBV6-3 to TRBJ1-2; D call uncertain. Deletions cut 7 bases from V and 0 bases from J, with 12 bases between. Per the germline V gene, CDR1 is MNHEY and CDR2 is SVGEGT. The CDR3 covers 14 residues. CDR3 residues: CASKVSIANYGYTF. The CDR3 DNA is TGTGCCAGCAAGGTATCGATCGCTAACTATGGCTACACCTTC.

This chain connects TRBV4-2 to TRBJ2-3; D is undetermined. Germline loops: CDR1 LGHNA, CDR2 YNFKEQ. This CDR3 region has 14 residues. V lost 1 base and J 2 bases, leaving 7 bases between the germline ends. CDR3 region: CASSQGDITDTQYF. The DNA for the CDR3 is TGTGCCAGCAGCCAAGGAGACATCACAGATACGCAGTATTTT.

This clonotype has more than one count but fewer than ten. CDR3 protein: CASRRRAQETQYF. The CDR3 nucleotides are TGTGCCAGCAGGCGCAGGGCGCAAGAGACCCAGTACTTC. This chain joins TRBV6-1 and TRBJ2-5; possible D gene TRBD1, 5 bases. There are 13 residues in the CDR3. Germline V gives CDR1 MNHNS, CDR2 SASEGT. Trimming took off 6 bases at V and 2 bases at J, with 10 bases between the two ends.

This chain connects TRBV20-1 to TRBJ1-1; TRBD1 might be the D (5 bases). Trimming shortened V by 3 bases and J by 5 bases, and 16 bases separated the two germline ends. CDR1 and CDR2 from the germline V gene are DFQATT and SNEGSKA (reference sequence). There are 14 residues in the CDR3. The CDR3 DNA reads as TGCAGTGCTAGCACACCCCAGGGAGTAACTGAAGCTTTCTTT. This encodes CSASTPQGVTEAFF.

This sequence joins TRBV3-1 and TRBJ2-3, with 8 positions matching TRBD2. With 2 bases clipped from V and 7 bases from J, the junction kept 8 bases outside the gene matches. The CDR3 runs to 15 residues. Germline CDR1 and CDR2: LGHDT and YNNKEL (reference sequence). CDR3 sequence: CASSQNKREPYTQYF. CDR3 sequence (DNA): TGTGCCAGCAGCCAAAATAAGCGGGAGCCATATACGCAGTATTTT.

This clonotype was observed a handful of times. The V gene is TRBV12-3 or TRBV12-4, the J gene TRBJ2-3; 12 positions match TRBD2. The CDR3 totals 16 residues. V was clipped by 6 bases and J by 3 bases; unmatched bases: 7. The CDR3 region has the DNA TGTGCCAGCAGCAAGAGGACTAGCGGGAAAACAGATACGCAGTATTTT. Protein: CASSKRTSGKTDTQYF.

This clonotype was found a few times. V is TRBV6-5 and J is TRBJ2-5, with 9 positions matching TRBD2. The J segment lost 2 bases and the V segment lost 2 bases, leaving 12 bases of the junction unmatched. CDR1 and CDR2 (germline): MNHEY, SVGAGI. This CDR3 comprises 18 residues. The CDR3: CASSYRPTPSGAQETQYF. The CDR3 DNA sequence: TGTGCCAGCAGTTACCGGCCTACTCCTAGCGGGGCTCAAGAGACCCAGTACTTC.

The gene calls are TRBV6-2 or TRBV6-3 and TRBJ2-5; tentatively, D is TRBD1 (8 bases). This CDR3 has 14 amino acids. Per germline, CDR1 MNHEY and CDR2 SVGEGT. With 6 bases removed from V and 2 bases from J, the gap between germline ends came to 13 bases. The CDR3 loop is CASSGQGGQETQYF. The DNA of the CDR3 is TGTGCCAGCAGCGGACAGGGAGGGCAAGAGACCCAGTACTTC.

This chain connects TRBV29-1 to TRBJ1-1, with D maybe TRBD1 (5 bases). CDR1 is SQVTM, CDR2 ANQGSEA, per germline. Trimming shortened V by 4 bases and J by 0 bases, and 9 bases separated the two germline ends. This CDR3 has 13 residues. The DNA for the CDR3 is TGCAGCGTTGGCGGGGGTATGAACACTGAAGCTTTCTTT. Its translation: CSVGGGMNTEAFF.

V gene TRBV20-1 combines with J gene TRBJ1-1; TRBD1 is a possible D gene (5 bases). This CDR3 comprises 15 residues. Germline V gene lookup returns CDR1 DFQATT and CDR2 SNEGSKA (reference sequence). The V end lost 2 bases, the J end lost 1 base, and 14 bases lay between the germline ends. CDR3 nucleotide sequence: TGCAGTGCTAGATTTGGGGGGTCAGGGAACACTGAAGCTTTCTTT. This translates into CSARFGGSGNTEAFF.

This clonotype was picked up many times. This chain links TRBV29-1 with TRBJ2-5; 12 bases map to TRBD2. Germline V gene data show CDR1 as SQVTM and CDR2 as ANQGSEA. This CDR3 spans 17 amino acids. With 0 bases clipped from V and 7 bases from J, the junction kept 12 bases outside the gene matches. The CDR3 region is CSVEDGLAGYQFGTQYF. CDR3 in DNA: TGCAGCGTTGAAGATGGACTAGCGGGATACCAATTTGGGACCCAGTACTTC. The full variable domain, rest sourced from reference TRBV29-1 and TRBJ2-5, is SAVISQKPSRDICQRGTSLTIQCQVDSQVTMMFWYRQQPGQSLTLIATANQGSEATYESGFVIDKFPISRPNLTFSTLTVSNMSPEDSSIYLCSVEDGLAGYQFGTQYFGPGTRLLVL.

The CDR3 reads CSAIETGVETQYF. The CDR3 DNA follows: TGCAGCGCCATAGAAACGGGAGTGGAGACCCAGTACTTC. The chain employs TRBV29-1 and TRBJ2-5, with a tentative D call TRBD2 (6 bases). This CDR3 is 13 amino acids long. From germline, CDR1 is SQVTM and CDR2 ANQGSEA. V was trimmed by 7 bases and J by 5 bases, leaving 17 bases between them.

This clonotype was seen repeatedly, ten times or more. This chain uses TRBV7-8 with TRBJ1-3; possibly TRBD1 for D (6 bases). The germline V and J ends were trimmed by 2 bases and 2 bases, with 7 bases remaining between them. This CDR3 comprises 14 residues. Per the germline V gene, CDR1 is SGHVS and CDR2 is FQNEAQ. The CDR3: CASSLPGAGNTIYF. The CDR3, as DNA: TGTGCCAGCAGCTTACCAGGGGCTGGAAACACCATATATTTT.

The chain joins TRBV20-1 to TRBJ2-5; D not certain. Trimming left V 4 bases short and J 9 bases short, with 12 bases between. Per germline, CDR1 DFQATT and CDR2 SNEGSKA (reference sequence). There are 11 residues in the CDR3. CDR3 region: CSAIFPAAQYF. The CDR3 DNA reads as TGCAGTGCTATATTCCCGGCGGCCCAGTACTTC.

The chain uses TRBV6-2 or TRBV6-3 and TRBJ2-3, with D uncertain. Germline V gives CDR1 MNHEY, CDR2 SVGEGT. The V gene lost 7 bases and the J gene lost 2 bases, with 10 bases spanning the gap. There are 13 residues in the CDR3. CDR3 protein: CASNKYNTDTQYF. The CDR3 nucleotides are TGTGCCAGCAACAAATACAACACAGATACGCAGTATTTT.

The chain combines TRBV6-2 or TRBV6-3 with TRBJ2-5, with 9 bases aligning to TRBD1. CDR3 length: 16 residues. V lost 4 bases and J lost 3; bases outside the gene matches: 9. The germline V gene encodes CDR1 MNHEY and CDR2 SVGEGT. The CDR3 spells CASSFSSGTGKETQYF. For the CDR3, the DNA is TGTGCCAGCAGTTTTTCCTCAGGGACAGGGAAAGAGACCCAGTACTTC.

This clonotype was seen a handful of times. This chain connects TRBV15 to TRBJ2-1; D is ambiguous. The germline V and J ends were trimmed by 0 bases and 7 bases, with 16 bases remaining between them. CDR1 is LNHNV and CDR2 is YYDKDF in the germline V gene (reference sequence). The CDR3 totals 16 residues. The CDR3 nucleotides are TGTGCCACCAGCAGAGAGGCCGGGCTGAGGCGGAATGAGCAGTTCTTC. Its protein product is CATSREAGLRRNEQFF.

The CDR3 region is CSVLLYGYTF. As DNA, the CDR3 is TGCAGCGTTCTTCTTTATGGCTACACCTTC. The rearrangement links TRBV29-1 to TRBJ1-2; no reliable D call. Per the germline V gene, CDR1 is SQVTM and CDR2 is ANQGSEA. CDR3 length equals 10 residues. The V end was cut by 5 bases, the J end by 5 bases, with 6 bases between.

The V call is TRBV6-1, the J call TRBJ2-7, with D hard to call. Between the trimmed V and J ends, which lost 5 bases and 2 bases, there was a span of 13 bases. The CDR3 has 14 residues. The germline gives CDR1 MNHNS, CDR2 SASEGT. The CDR3, as DNA: TGTGCCAGCAGTCCCCCGGCAAGCACCTACGAGCAGTACTTC. Its protein is CASSPPASTYEQYF.

This clonotype turned up a few times. V is TRBV20-1 and J is TRBJ2-1; D not resolved. V gave up 0 bases and J gave up 6 bases, with 21 bases separating them. Germline V gives CDR1 DFQATT, CDR2 SNEGSKA (reference sequence). The CDR3 is made up of 17 amino acids. The CDR3 DNA sequence: TGCAGTGCTAGAGATTATAGCCTCGGTCCTCTGGGCAATGAGCAGTTCTTC. Its translation is CSARDYSLGPLGNEQFF.

This clonotype was seen more than once but under ten times. The V call is TRBV12-3 or TRBV12-4, the J call TRBJ1-3; D possibly corresponds to TRBD1 (5 bases). The CDR3 runs to 16 residues. Trimming stripped 6 bases from V and 2 bases from J, with 17 bases between. The CDR3 region has the DNA TGTGCCAGCAGGCGGCTTTTGAGAGGGGCTGGAAACACCATATATTTT. Amino acids: CASRRLLRGAGNTIYF.

This clonotype was counted between two and nine times. V usage is TRBV19 and J usage is TRBJ2-1; 9 positions match TRBD1. CDR3 length: 15 residues. The trim removed 3 bases at V and 9 bases at J, leaving 9 bases unmatched. Germline V gives CDR1 LNHDA, CDR2 SQIVND (reference sequence). CDR3 amino acids: CASSIQQGAGGEQFF. The CDR3 DNA reads TGTGCCAGTAGTATCCAACAGGGGGCAGGAGGTGAGCAGTTCTTC.

This clonotype has a single count. The chain is built from TRBV5-5 and TRBJ1-1; maybe TRBD1 (6 bases). The V end lost 3 bases, the J end lost 1 base, and 13 bases lay between the germline ends. The CDR3 runs 15 residues. Germline lookup yields CDR1 SGHKS and CDR2 YYEKEE (reference sequence). As DNA, the CDR3 is TGTGCCAGCAGCTACCAGCAGACAGGGAACACTGAAGCTTTCTTT. Protein: CASSYQQTGNTEAFF.

The rearrangement joins TRBV7-9 to TRBJ1-1, with D maybe TRBD1 (5 bases). Germline loops: CDR1 SEHNR, CDR2 FQNEAQ (reference sequence). Trimming left V 5 bases short and J 0 bases short, with 16 bases between. The CDR3 runs to 16 residues. CDR3 amino acids: CASSDRPGLLNTEAFF. The CDR3 DNA reads TGTGCCAGCAGCGATCGTCCGGGACTCCTGAACACTGAAGCTTTCTTT.

The rearrangement uses TRBV6-1 and TRBJ2-3; TRBD2 agrees at 8 bases. The junction had 6 bases not matched to a gene; V was cut back by 4 bases and J by 0 bases. Germline V gene sequence: CDR1 MNHNS, CDR2 SASEGT. There are 16 residues in the CDR3. Here the CDR3 reads CASSGFIAGSTDTQYF. Here the CDR3 DNA reads TGTGCCAGCAGTGGGTTTATAGCGGGAAGCACAGATACGCAGTATTTT.

This clonotype has just a few counts. The CDR3 DNA is TGTGCCAGCAGTCCGTCACGACGGGTAGCGGGAAATGAGCAGTTCTTC. It specifies CASSPSRRVAGNEQFF. The V call is TRBV9, the J call TRBJ2-1; 8 nucleotides agree with TRBD2. Germline values: CDR1 SGDLS, CDR2 YYNGEE. Trimming cost V 5 bases and J 7 bases; bases outside gene matches: 14. CDR3 length: 16 residues.

Many counts were recorded for this clonotype. V usage is TRBV7-9 and J usage is TRBJ1-1; TRBD1 agrees at 7 bases. The trim removed 5 bases at V and 8 bases at J, leaving 8 bases unmatched. Germline CDR1 reads SEHNR; CDR2 reads FQNEAQ (reference sequence). This CDR3 comprises 13 residues. CDR3: CASSRRTGTEAFF. In DNA, the CDR3 is TGTGCCAGCAGCCGTAGGACAGGTACCGAAGCTTTCTTT. The full variable domain, rest sourced from reference TRBV7-9 and TRBJ1-1, is DTGVSQNPRHKITKRGQNVTFRCDPISEHNRLYWYRQTLGQGPEFLTYFQNEAQLEKSRLLSDRFSAERPKGSFSTLEIQRTEQGDSAMYLCASSRRTGTEAFFGQGTRLTVV.

This clonotype was detected a few times. This chain joins TRBV20-1 and TRBJ1-1, with 7 bases aligning to TRBD1. Germline V gives CDR1 DFQATT, CDR2 SNEGSKA (reference sequence). The CDR3 extends over 13 amino acids. Here the CDR3 reads CSQTLTGISEAFF. The DNA of the CDR3 is TGCAGCCAAACCTTGACAGGGATTTCTGAAGCTTTCTTT.

The rearrangement links TRBV6-4 to TRBJ2-2; 9 bases match TRBD2. The CDR3 loop spans 15 amino acids. Looked up from germline, CDR1 is MRHNA and CDR2 is SNTAGT. The J segment lost 6 bases and the V segment lost 2 bases, leaving 4 bases of the junction unmatched. The CDR3 sequence: CASSDRAGGPGELFF. CDR3 nucleotide sequence: TGTGCCAGCAGTGACCGAGCGGGGGGCCCCGGGGAGCTGTTTTTT.

The V and J genes are TRBV25-1 and TRBJ2-3; D possibly matches TRBD1 or TRBD2 (5 bases each). The CDR3 runs 14 residues. V was trimmed by 6 bases and J by 1 base, leaving 11 bases between them. CDR1 is MGHDK and CDR2 is SYGVNS in the germline V gene. The CDR3 coding sequence is TGTGCCAGCAGCCCCCGGGACGGCACAGATACGCAGTATTTT. This encodes CASSPRDGTDTQYF.

This chain joins TRBV7-2 and TRBJ1-5; the D is unclear. V dropped 2 bases and J dropped 5 bases, with 7 bases sitting between them. The germline gives CDR1 SGHTA, CDR2 FQGNSA. The CDR3 extends over 13 amino acids. Here the CDR3 reads CASSLNIYQPQHF. The DNA for the CDR3 is TGTGCCAGCAGCTTAAATATCTATCAGCCCCAGCATTTT.